The present entry profiles one T cell receptor (beta chain) with its context. Its antigen is unknown. No much larger clonotype is one base removed from it; base qualities were not supplied. The entry originates in a study of vaccination and CD4 T cells after COVID-19 (dated by TCRdb to between 2020 and 2023). As for the study more broadly: Every convalescent patient had a positive nasal swab PCR test for SARS-CoV-2, with mild disease in under ten patients and severe disease in one. The convalescent cohort included six males and four females, with two Hispanic individuals, seven Caucasians, two Asians and one multiracial person. Each participant got two doses of either the Pfizer-BioNTech BNT162b2 vaccine (n=8) or the Moderna mRNA-1273 vaccine (n=2). Post-COVID blood samples from convalescent patients were collected a median of 101 days after diagnosis, with a range of roughly 30 to 170 days. Post-vaccine blood samples were obtained a median of about 70 days after the second vaccine dose, with a range of roughly 13 to 250 days. A few convalescent patients were sampled both early after vaccination (day 14) and late after vaccination (days 161 to 241). The cultures were stimulated with overlapping spike peptide pools from SARS-CoV-2 and from the common cold coronaviruses HCoV-NL63, HCoV-OC43 and HCoV-229E. As controls, cultures received a CEFX viral epitope pool (the positive control), an HIV-1 Nef peptide pool (the negative control), or no peptide at all. In approximately ten COVID-19 convalescent patients and a few infection-naive healthy vaccine recipients, the spike-specific CD4+ TCR repertoire before mRNA vaccination was compared with the repertoire after mRNA vaccination. Study-level results and caveats: Among convalescent patients, a median about 90% of the SARS-CoV-2-reactive clones seen after vaccination appeared only after vaccination, which suggests priming specific to the vaccine. The median count of SARS-CoV-2-reactive clonotypes went up from 20 to 25 after infection to 30 to 40 after vaccination, although the change was not significant. The study included relatively few convalescent patients and did not analyze early timepoints after natural infection. Nearly all vaccine-specific clones in convalescent patients (304 of 307) were mono-reactive for SARS-CoV-2 spike rather than cross-reactive with common cold coronaviruses.

Measured from the cysteine to the phenylalanine, the CDR3 is 14 residues long. CDR3 DNA is the only sequence kept; it has 42 bases, read in frame from the first base. In the germline V gene, CDR1 corresponds to MNHNS and CDR2 to SASEGT. V loses 6 bases of germline sequence and J loses 10 bases, and the interval between the two ends is 22 bases. Reading the label with the study, this specimen's time point is: late sampling 161 to 241 days after vaccination in three convalescent patients. Explained via the paper, the treatment or condition label denotes: roughly 11-day PBMC culture with coronavirus spike peptide pools or control peptides (ViraFEST assay). The ViraFEST assay was used in the study, in which antigen-specific T cells were expanded with peptide pools and expanded clonotypes were subsequently identified by TCR sequencing. The positive SARS-CoV-2 PCR tests of the convalescent patients were dated from March to December 2020, before the Alpha, Beta and Delta variants emerged in the United States. Each well held 2.2 million or so PBMCs cultured in IMDM containing approximately 5% human AB serum and approximately 9.8 IU/ml IL-2, with about 9.4 ug/ml peptide pools added. On days 3 and 7, half of the culture medium was replaced with fresh IL-2-containing medium. After more than 8 days of culture, CD4+ T cells were isolated by negative selection using the EasySep CD4+ T cell isolation kit. Ficoll-Paque Plus gradient centrifugation was used to isolate PBMCs from whole blood, and the isolated PBMCs were then either used fresh or cryopreserved at -140C. Culture conditions were generally each tested in triplicate wells.

Receptors were amplified or captured by PCR. TCR sequencing of DNA from cultured CD4+ T cells used the Oncomine TCR Beta short-read assay at the Johns Hopkins FTIC core. The QIAamp micro DNA kit was used to extract genomic DNA from the cultured CD4+ T cells. Oncomine TCR Beta libraries made from cultured CD4+ T cells were pooled using unique dual indexes and sequenced on an Illumina iSeq 100. On the study's bioinformatics: Non-productive sequences were removed, and CDR3s not starting with C, not ending with F or W, or shorter than 7 amino acids were discarded. Antigen-specific clonotypes were identified with the MANAFEST web application by comparing peptide-stimulated wells with reference and other culture wells. An FDR below 0.05, an odds ratio above 5, and a productive frequency above 0.1% in at least two of three replicate wells were required for clones to be considered positive. A clonotype was classed as cross-reactive if the clonotype showed significant expansion both in SARS-CoV-2 spike wells and in at least one common cold coronavirus spike condition. Similarity between CDR3 sequences was evaluated in R version 3.6.1 using Levenshtein distances (stringdist) and unrooted phylogenetic trees (ape). TCRdb reran the public reads through fastp at Q25 and MiXCR, keeping productive beta chains. Rows merge per CDR3 protein into single entries with the most common DNA and genes. In this record, the V and J calls reflect TCRdb's handling and not the investigators' own analysis. For this sample the table gives 20,000 to 25,000 distinct CDR3 sequences, of which approximately 38% were detected only once. The ten largest clones take up 2.6% of the sample.

Sequences were derived from CD4+ T cells from blood, cultured in vitro, sampled about 7 months after SARS-CoV-2 vaccination. The chain was built from TRBV6-1 and TRBJ2-7; the D gene is possibly TRBD1 or TRBD2, each agreeing over 6 bases. This TCR came from a human donor who had recovered from COVID-19. The sequenced DNA: TGTGCCAGCAGCGCCAATGACAGGACTACGATTCAGTACTTC. This is translated as CASSANDRTTIQYF.